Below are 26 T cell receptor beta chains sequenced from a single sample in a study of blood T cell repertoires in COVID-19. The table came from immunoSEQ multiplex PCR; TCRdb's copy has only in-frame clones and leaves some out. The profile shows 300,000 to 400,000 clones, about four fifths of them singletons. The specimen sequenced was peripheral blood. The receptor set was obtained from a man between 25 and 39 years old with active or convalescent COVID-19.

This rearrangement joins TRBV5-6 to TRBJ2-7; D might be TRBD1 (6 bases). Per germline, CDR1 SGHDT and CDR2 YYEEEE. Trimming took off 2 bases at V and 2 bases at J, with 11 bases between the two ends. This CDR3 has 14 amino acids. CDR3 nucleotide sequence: TGTGCCAGCAGCTTACCCGGACAGACCTACGAGCAGTACTTC. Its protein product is CASSLPGQTYEQYF.

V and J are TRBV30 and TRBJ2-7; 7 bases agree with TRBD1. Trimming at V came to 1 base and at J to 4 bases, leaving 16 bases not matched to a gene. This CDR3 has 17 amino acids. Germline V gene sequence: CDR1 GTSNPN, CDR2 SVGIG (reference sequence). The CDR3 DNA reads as TGTGCCTGGAGTGAGGGGGCAGGGCTGCGACTTTTGTACGAGCAGTACTTC. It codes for CAWSEGAGLRLLYEQYF.

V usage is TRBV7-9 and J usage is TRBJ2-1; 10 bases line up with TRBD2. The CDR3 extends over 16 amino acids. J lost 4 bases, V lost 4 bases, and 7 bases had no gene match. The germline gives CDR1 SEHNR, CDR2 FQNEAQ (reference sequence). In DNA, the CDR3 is TGTGCCAGCAGCTACGGAGGACTAGCGGTTTACAATGAGCAGTTCTTC. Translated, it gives CASSYGGLAVYNEQFF.

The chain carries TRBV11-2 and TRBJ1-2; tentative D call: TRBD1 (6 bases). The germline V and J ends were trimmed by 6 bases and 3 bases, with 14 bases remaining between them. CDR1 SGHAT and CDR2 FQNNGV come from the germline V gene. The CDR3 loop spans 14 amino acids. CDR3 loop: CASRPNRADYGYTF. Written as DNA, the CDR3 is TGTGCCAGCAGGCCTAACAGGGCGGACTATGGCTACACCTTC.

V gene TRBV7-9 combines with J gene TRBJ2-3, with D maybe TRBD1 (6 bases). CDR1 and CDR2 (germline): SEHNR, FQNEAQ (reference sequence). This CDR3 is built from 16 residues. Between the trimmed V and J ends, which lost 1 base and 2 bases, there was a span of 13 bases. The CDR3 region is CASSLGLQGITDTQYF. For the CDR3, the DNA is TGTGCCAGCAGCTTAGGGCTGCAGGGGATCACAGATACGCAGTATTTT.

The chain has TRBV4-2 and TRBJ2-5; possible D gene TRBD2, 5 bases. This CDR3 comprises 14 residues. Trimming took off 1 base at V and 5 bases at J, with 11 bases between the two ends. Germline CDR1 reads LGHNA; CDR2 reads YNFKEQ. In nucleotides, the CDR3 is TGTGCCAGCAGCCAAGTGTCGGGATGGGAGACCCAGTACTTC. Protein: CASSQVSGWETQYF.

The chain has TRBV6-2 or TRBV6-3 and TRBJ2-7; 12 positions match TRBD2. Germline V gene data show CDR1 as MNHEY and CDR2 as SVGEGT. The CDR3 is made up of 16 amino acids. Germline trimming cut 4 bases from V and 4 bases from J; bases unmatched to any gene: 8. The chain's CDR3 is CASSLGLAGFQYEQYF. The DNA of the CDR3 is TGTGCCAGCAGTTTAGGACTAGCGGGATTCCAGTACGAGCAGTACTTC.

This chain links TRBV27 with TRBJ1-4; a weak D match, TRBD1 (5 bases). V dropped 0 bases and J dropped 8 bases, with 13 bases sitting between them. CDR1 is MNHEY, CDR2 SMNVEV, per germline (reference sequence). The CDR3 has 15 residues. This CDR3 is CASSLSRLGGEKLFF. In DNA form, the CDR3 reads TGTGCCAGCAGTTTATCTCGTCTGGGGGGGGAAAAACTGTTTTTT. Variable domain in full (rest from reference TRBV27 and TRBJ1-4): EAQVTQNPRYLITVTGKKLTVTCSQNMNHEYMSWYRQDPGLGLRQIYYSMNVEVTDKGDVPEGYKVSRKEKRNFPLILESPSPNQTSLYFCASSLSRLGGEKLFFGSGTQLSVL.

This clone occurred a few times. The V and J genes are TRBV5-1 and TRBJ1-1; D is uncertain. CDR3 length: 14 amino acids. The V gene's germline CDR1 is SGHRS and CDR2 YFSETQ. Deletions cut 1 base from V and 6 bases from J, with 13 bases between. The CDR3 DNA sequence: TGCGCCAGCAGCTTGCAATCCTGGGCTGCTGAAGCTTTCTTT. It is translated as CASSLQSWAAEAFF.

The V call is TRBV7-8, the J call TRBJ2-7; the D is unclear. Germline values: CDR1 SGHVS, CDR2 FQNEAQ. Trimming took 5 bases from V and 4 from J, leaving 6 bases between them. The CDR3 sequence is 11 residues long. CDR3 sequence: CASSPRYEQYF. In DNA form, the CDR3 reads TGTGCCAGCAGCCCCCGGTACGAGCAGTACTTC.

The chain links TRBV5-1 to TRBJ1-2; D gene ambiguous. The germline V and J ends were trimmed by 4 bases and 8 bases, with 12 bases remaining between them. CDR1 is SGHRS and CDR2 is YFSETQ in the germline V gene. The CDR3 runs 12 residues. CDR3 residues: CASSGPYLGYTF. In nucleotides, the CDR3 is TGCGCCAGCAGCGGGCCGTATTTGGGCTACACCTTC.

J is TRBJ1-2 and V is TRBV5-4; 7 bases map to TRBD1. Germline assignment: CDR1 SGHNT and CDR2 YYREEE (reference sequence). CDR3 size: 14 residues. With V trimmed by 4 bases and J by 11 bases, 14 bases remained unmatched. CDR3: CASSGDSRSKPYTF. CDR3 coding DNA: TGTGCCAGCAGCGGGGACAGCAGGTCTAAGCCGTACACCTTC.

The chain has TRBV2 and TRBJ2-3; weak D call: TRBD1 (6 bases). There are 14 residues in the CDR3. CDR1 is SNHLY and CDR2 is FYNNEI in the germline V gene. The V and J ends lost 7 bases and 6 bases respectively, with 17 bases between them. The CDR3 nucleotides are TGTGCCAGCAACAAACAGGGACCGGGGGATACGCAGTATTTT. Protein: CASNKQGPGDTQYF.

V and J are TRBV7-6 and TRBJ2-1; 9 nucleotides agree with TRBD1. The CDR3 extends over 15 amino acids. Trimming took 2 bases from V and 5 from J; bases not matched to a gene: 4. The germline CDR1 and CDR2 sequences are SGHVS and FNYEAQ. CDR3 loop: CASSLTGQGHNEQFF. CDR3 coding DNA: TGTGCCAGCAGCTTAACGGGACAGGGACACAATGAGCAGTTCTTC. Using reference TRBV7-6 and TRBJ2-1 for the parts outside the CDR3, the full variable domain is GAGVSQSPRYKVTKRGQDVALRCDPISGHVSLYWYRQALGQGPEFLTYFNYEAQQDKSGLPNDRFSAERPEGSISTLTIQRTEQRDSAMYRCASSLTGQGHNEQFFGPGTRLTVL.

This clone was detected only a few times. The CDR3 reads CASSVVEGNTGELFF. As DNA, the CDR3 is TGTGCCAGCAGCGTAGTGGAGGGGAACACCGGGGAGCTGTTTTTT. This chain links TRBV9 with TRBJ2-2; the D gene is possibly TRBD2 (6 bases). Trimming left V 0 bases short and J 1 base short, with 7 bases between. CDR1 SGDLS and CDR2 YYNGEE come from the germline V gene. This CDR3 contains 15 residues. The variable domain in full, completed from reference TRBV9 and TRBJ2-2, reads DSGVTQTPKHLITATGQRVTLRCSPRSGDLSVYWYQQSLDQGLQFLIQYYNGEERAKGNILERFSAQQFPDLHSELNLSSLELGDSALYFCASSVVEGNTGELFFGEGSRLTVL.

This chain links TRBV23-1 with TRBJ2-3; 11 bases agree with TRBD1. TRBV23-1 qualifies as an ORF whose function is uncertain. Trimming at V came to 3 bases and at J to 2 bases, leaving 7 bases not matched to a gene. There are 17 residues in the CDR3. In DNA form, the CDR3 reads TGCGCCAGCAGTCAGACCTGGGACAGGGGGTACACAGATACGCAGTATTTT. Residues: CASSQTWDRGYTDTQYF.

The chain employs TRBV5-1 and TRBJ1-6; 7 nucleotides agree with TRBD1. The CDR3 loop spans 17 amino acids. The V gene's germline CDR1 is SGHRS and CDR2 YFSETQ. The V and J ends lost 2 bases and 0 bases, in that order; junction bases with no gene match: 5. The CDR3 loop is CASSFRDSSSYNSPLHF. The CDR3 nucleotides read TGCGCCAGCAGCTTCCGGGACAGCAGCTCCTATAATTCACCCCTCCACTTT.

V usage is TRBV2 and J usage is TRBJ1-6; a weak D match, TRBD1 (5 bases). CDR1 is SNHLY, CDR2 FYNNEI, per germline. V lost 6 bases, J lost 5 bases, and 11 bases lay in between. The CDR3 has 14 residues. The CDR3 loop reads CASSPDRDNSPLHF. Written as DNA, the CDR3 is TGTGCCAGCAGCCCCGACAGAGATAATTCACCCCTCCACTTT.

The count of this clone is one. The CDR3 spells CASSLAGGGDQYF. As DNA, the CDR3 is TGTGCCAGCAGCTTGGCCGGCGGGGGAGATCAGTATTTT. This rearrangement joins TRBV5-4 to TRBJ2-3, with 7 positions matching TRBD2. The CDR3 extends over 13 amino acids. J was trimmed by 12 bases and V by 0 bases; bases with no gene match: 7. Germline V gives CDR1 SGHNT, CDR2 YYREEE (reference sequence).

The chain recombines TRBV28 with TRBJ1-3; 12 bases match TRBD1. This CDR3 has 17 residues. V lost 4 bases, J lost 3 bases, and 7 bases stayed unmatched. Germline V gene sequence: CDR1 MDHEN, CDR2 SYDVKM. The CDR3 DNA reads TGTGCCAGCAGTTCCCCGGGACAGGGGGCTGGTGGAAACACCATATATTTT. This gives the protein CASSSPGQGAGGNTIYF.

In DNA form, the CDR3 reads TGTGCCAGCAGTCGACAGGGGGACACTGAAGCTTTCTTT. Translated: CASSRQGDTEAFF. V is TRBV12-3 or TRBV12-4 and J is TRBJ1-1, with 9 bases fitting TRBD1. This CDR3 is 13 amino acids long. The V gene end was trimmed by 5 bases and the J gene end by 3 bases; junction bases not matched to a gene: 1.

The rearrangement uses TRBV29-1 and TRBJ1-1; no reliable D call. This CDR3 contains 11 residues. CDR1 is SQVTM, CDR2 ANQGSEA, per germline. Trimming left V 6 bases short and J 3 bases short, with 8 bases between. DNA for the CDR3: TGCAGCGTCGGAGGATACACTGAAGCTTTCTTT. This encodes CSVGGYTEAFF.

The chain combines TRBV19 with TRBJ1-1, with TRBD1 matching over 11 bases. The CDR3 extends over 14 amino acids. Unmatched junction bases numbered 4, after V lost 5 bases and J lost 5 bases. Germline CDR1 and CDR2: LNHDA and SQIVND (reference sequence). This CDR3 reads CASSWTGGRTEAFF. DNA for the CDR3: TGTGCCAGTAGTTGGACAGGGGGCCGGACTGAAGCTTTCTTT.

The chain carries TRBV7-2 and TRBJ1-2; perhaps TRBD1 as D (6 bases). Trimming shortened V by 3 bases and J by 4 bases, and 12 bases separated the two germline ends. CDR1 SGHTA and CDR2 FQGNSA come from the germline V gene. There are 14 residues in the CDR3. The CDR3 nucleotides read TGTGCCAGCAGCTTCTACAGGGAACGCTATGGCTACACCTTC. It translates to CASSFYRERYGYTF. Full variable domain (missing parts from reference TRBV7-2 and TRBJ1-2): GAGVSQSPSNKVTEKGKDVELRCDPISGHTALYWYRQSLGQGLEFLIYFQGNSAPDKSGLPSDRFSAERTGGSVSTLTIQRTQQEDSAVYLCASSFYRERYGYTFGSGTRLTVV.

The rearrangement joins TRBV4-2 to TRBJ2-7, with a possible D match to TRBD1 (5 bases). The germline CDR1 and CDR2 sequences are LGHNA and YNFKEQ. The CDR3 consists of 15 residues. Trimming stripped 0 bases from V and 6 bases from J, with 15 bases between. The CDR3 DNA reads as TGTGCCAGCAGCCAAGAGGGCTATAGGGGCCTCGAGCAGTACTTC. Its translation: CASSQEGYRGLEQYF.

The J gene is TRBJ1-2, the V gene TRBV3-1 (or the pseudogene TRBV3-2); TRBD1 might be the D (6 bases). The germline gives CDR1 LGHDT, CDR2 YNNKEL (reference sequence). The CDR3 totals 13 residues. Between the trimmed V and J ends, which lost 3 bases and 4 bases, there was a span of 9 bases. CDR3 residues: CASSQPQGYGYTF. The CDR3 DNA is TGTGCCAGCAGCCAGCCACAGGGCTATGGCTACACCTTC.